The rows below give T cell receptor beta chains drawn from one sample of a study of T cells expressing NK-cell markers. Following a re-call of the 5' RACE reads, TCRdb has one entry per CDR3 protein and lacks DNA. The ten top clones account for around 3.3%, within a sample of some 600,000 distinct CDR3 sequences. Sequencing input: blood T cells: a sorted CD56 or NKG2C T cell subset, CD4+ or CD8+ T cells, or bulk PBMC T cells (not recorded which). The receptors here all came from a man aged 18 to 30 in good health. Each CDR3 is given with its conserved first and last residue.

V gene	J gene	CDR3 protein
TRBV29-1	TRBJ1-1	CSVAQGLRTEAFF
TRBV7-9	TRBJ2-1	CASSPRGLAGGNEQFF
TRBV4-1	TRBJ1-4	CASSPETGFNEKLFF
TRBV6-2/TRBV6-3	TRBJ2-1	CASSLQGNSYNEQFF
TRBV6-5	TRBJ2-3	CASSYNPADTQYF
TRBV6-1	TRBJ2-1	CASSPAWTSGTFDEQFF
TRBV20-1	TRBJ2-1	CSATDPDIGDEQFF
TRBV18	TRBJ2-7	CASSHTGDYLSSYEQYF
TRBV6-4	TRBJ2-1	CASSPMTSGSNEQFF
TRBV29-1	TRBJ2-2	CSVADHSGKYTGELFF
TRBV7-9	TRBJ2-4	CASCPPATGDNIQYF
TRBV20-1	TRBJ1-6	CSARTPELNSPLHF
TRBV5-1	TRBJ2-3	CASSLEGLAGVGLRTDTQYF
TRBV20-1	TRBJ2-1	CSARTGPSRNEQFF
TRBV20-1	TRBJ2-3	CSARRDALPDTQYF
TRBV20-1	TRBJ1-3	CSATTGSGNTIYF
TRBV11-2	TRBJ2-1	CASSLNPPGFSNRVGGNEQFF
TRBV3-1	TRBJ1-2	CASSQVNRSISYGYTF
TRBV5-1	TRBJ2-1	CASSPDVSASGRWSEQFF
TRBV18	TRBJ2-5	CASSTLQAVQETQYF